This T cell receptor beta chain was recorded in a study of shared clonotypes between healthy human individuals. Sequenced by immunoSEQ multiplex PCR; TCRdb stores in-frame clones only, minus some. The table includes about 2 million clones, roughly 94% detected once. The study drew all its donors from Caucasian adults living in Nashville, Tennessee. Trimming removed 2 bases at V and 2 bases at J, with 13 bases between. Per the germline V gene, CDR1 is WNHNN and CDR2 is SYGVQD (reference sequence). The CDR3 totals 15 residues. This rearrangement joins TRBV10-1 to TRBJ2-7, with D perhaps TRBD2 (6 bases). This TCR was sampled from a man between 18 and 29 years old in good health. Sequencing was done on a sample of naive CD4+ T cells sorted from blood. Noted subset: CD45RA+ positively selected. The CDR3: CASSEEVGGPYEQYF. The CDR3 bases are TGCGCCAGCAGTGAGGAGGTCGGGGGTCCCTACGAGCAGTACTTC.